This paragraph covers one T cell receptor (beta chain) sequence. Its antigen is not identified. It was with unique molecular identifiers that the TCRbeta library was prepared. TCRdb re-called the PCR reads with MiXCR, one entry per CDR3 protein. Of 450,000 to 600,000 distinct CDR3 sequences listed, 13% are singletons. V gave up 1 base and J gave up 2 bases, with 7 bases separating them. The CDR3 has 15 residues. From germline, CDR1 is KGHDR and CDR2 SFDVKD. This record belongs to a study of T-cell reconstitution after alpha-beta-depleted transplantation in children. Overall study findings and caveats: The authors attributed T-cell counts and diversity one year after transplant mostly to newly produced T cells.

The starting material was PBMCs, mostly from graft donor cells, obtained 360 days after TCRalphabeta/CD19-depleted stem cell transplant. The rearrangement joins TRBV24-1 to TRBJ2-2; D remains ambiguous. The clonotype comes from a male patient between 10 and 17 years old who had a stem cell transplant for acute myeloid leukemia, so the T cells may come from the graft donor. CDR3 bases: TGTGCCACCAGTGATTTATCAGCTAACACCGGGGAGCTGTTTTTT. The encoded protein is CATSDLSANTGELFF.